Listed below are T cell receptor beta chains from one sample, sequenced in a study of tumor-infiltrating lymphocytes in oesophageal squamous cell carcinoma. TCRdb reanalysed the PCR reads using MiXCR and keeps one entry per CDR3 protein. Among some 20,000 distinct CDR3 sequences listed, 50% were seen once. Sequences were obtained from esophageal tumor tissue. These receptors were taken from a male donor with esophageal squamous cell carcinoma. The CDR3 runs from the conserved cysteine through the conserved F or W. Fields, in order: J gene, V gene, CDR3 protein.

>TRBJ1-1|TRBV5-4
CASSLVGVPLAEAFF
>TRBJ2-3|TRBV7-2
CASSSSPAGGLYF
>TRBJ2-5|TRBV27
CASSSRSGSRETQYF
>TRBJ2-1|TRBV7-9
CASRGTGGLDEQFF
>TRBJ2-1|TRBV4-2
CASSQDPLAGGLDEQFF
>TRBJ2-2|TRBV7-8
CASSRGGGANTGELFF
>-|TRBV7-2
CASSYRTGAAYEQYF
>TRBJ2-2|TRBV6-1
CASTAGQGIANTGELFF
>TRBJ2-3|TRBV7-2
CASSLSSGYTDTQYF
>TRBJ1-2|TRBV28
CASSSPALRVNGYTF
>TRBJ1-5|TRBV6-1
CASRLPDRYQPQHF
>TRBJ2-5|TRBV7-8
CASSTPPEAKSPQETQYF
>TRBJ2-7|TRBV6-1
CASSEGPTGQGRRNYEQYF
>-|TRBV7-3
CASSRRAGETQYF
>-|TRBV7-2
CASSLTGNIQYF
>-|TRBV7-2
CASSLGGQETQYF
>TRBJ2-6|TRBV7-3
CASSLRETGANVLTF
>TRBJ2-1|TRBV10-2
CASRWDVNNEQFF
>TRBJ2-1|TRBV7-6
CASSLDLAGGHNEQFF
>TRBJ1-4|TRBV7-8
CASSLYAGSNEKLFF
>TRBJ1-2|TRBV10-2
CASAGPNYGYTF
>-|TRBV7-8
CASSPGTGSNNQPQHF
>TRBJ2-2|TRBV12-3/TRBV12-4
CASSFRETGELFF
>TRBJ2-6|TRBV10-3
CAIERGSGANVLTF
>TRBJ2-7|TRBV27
CASSRTSGIESYNEQYF
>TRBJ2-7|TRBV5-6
CASSLAGPYEQYF
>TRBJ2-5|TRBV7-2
CASSSPTRSETQYF
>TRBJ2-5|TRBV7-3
CASSLTSGGALPYNEQYF
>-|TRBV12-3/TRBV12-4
CASSKRSYEQYF
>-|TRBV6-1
CASSSRGFKTYEQYF
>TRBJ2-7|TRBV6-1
CASSEIMTGGLYEQYF
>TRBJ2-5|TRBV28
CATRRQAPKTQYF
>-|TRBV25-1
CASRDRQLSEAFF
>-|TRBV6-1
CASTLAGTETQYF